Listed here are 5 T cell receptor beta chains from one sample, sequenced in a study of blood T cell repertoires in COVID-19. The data were produced by immunoSEQ multiplex PCR, yet TCRdb's version contains in-frame clones alone and is incomplete. The sample records approximately 500,000 clones, nearly 90% being singletons. The sample comprised peripheral blood. The receptor source for this set is a man aged 18 to 30 with COVID-19, enrolled during active disease.

The chain carries TRBV7-9 and TRBJ1-1, with D hard to call. The CDR3 covers 14 residues. The V gene's germline CDR1 is SEHNR and CDR2 FQNEAQ (reference sequence). The V end lost 2 bases, the J end lost 6 bases, and 13 bases lay between the germline ends. CDR3 sequence: CASSLIDRRSEAFF. In nucleotides, the CDR3 is TGTGCCAGCAGCTTAATAGACCGGAGGTCTGAAGCTTTCTTT.

Only a few counts were recorded for this clone. This chain connects TRBV6-6 to TRBJ2-7; D perhaps matches TRBD2 (5 bases). The CDR3 totals 14 residues. V was clipped by 7 bases and J by 4 bases, with 17 bases between them. Germline loops: CDR1 MNHNY, CDR2 SVGAGI (reference sequence). The CDR3 DNA reads TGTGCCAGCACCCTAGGGAGTCCCGGGTACGAGCAGTACTTC. Encoded protein: CASTLGSPGYEQYF.

This chain uses TRBV6-5 with TRBJ1-2; 9 nucleotides match TRBD1. CDR1 is MNHEY, CDR2 SVGAGI, per germline. The ends lost 5 bases at V and 4 bases at J; junction bases unmatched: 8. The CDR3 runs 15 residues. The CDR3 coding sequence is TGTGCCAGCAGTCGCCGGACAGGGGATGTCTATGGCTACACCTTC. This codes for CASSRRTGDVYGYTF.

The rearrangement uses TRBV9 and TRBJ2-5; no firm D call. Germline loops: CDR1 SGDLS, CDR2 YYNGEE. The CDR3 is made up of 13 amino acids. Between the trimmed V and J ends, which lost 3 bases and 4 bases, there was a span of 10 bases. The CDR3 DNA reads as TGTGCCAGCAGCGGAAGTGGCGGAGAGACCCAGTACTTC. As protein: CASSGSGGETQYF. Together with reference TRBV9 and TRBJ2-5, the CDR3 gives the full variable domain: DSGVTQTPKHLITATGQRVTLRCSPRSGDLSVYWYQQSLDQGLQFLIQYYNGEERAKGNILERFSAQQFPDLHSELNLSSLELGDSALYFCASSGSGGETQYFGPGTRLLVL.

In this sample, this clone turned up once. The chain joins TRBV27 to TRBJ2-1, with 7 positions matching TRBD1. CDR3 length: 15 amino acids. V lost 6 bases to trimming and J lost 6 bases; unmatched junction nucleotides: 11. CDR1 and CDR2 from the germline V gene are MNHEY and SMNVEV (reference sequence). The CDR3 DNA reads as TGTGCCAGCAGCGCAGACAGGGTCGGGGCCAATGAGCAGTTCTTC. Its protein is CASSADRVGANEQFF.